This T cell receptor beta chain comes out of a study of regulatory T cells in long-lasting Graves disease. Notes on the study in general: The sample size was small, and this may have reduced accuracy. TRBV28, TRBJ1-2 and TRBJ2-5 were segments that persistent disease favored. Persistent Graves' cases showed lower TCR diversity than newly diagnosed cases.

Indicated time point: newly diagnosed GD, antithyroid drugs for less than 3 months. After RNA was extracted from PBMCs, the TCR library was made from it. Construction of the TCR beta libraries employed iRepertoire HTBI primers in conjunction with Arm-PCR of CDR3 regions. In the authors' methods: The samples yielded roughly 60 TRBV and around 15 TRBJ segments. MiXCR, applied by TCRdb to the multiplex PCR reads, yields one record per CDR3 protein. TCRdb's processing, not the authors', yielded these V and J calls. The sample lists about 240,000 distinct CDR3 sequences, roughly a fifth occurring once. This clonotype showed up many times. Its antigen is unidentified. Germline loops: CDR1 SGHNT, CDR2 YENEEA. The CDR3 is 17 amino acids. Trimming took 5 bases from V and 7 from J; bases not matched to a gene: 9.

The clonotype originates from a female donor with Graves disease. The sequenced sample was peripheral blood mononuclear cells (PBMCs), obtained at new diagnosis, from a patient treated with antithyroid drugs. The chain has TRBV11-3 and TRBJ2-1; 15 bases align to TRBD2. The CDR3, as DNA: TGTGCCAGCAGCAGGACTAGCGGGAGGGCCCACCGGAATGAGCAGTTCTTC. Residues: CASSRTSGRAHRNEQFF.